This TCR beta chain was sequenced during a study of cytomegalovirus exposure and HLA in healthy donors. There are 16 residues in the CDR3. Germline V gene data show CDR1 as SGHNT and CDR2 as YYREEE (reference sequence). The ends lost 4 bases at V and 6 bases at J; junction bases unmatched: 12. The PCR ran on 60 Vbeta and 13 Jbeta primers. Using immunoSEQ multiplex PCR, the repertoire was profiled, and TCRdb retains in-frame clones only, with some absent. The sample consists of nearly 110,000 clones, around 69% of them appearing once. The sample was PBMCs. The sequence was collected from a man younger than 35 in good health and CMV-seronegative. The V gene is TRBV5-4, the J gene TRBJ2-2, with TRBD2 matching 7 bases. DNA of the CDR3: TGTGCCAGCAGCCGGGGGGACCCCGCGAGGGCCGGGGAGCTGTTTTTT. Residues: CASSRGDPARAGELFF.